The 20 T cell receptor beta chains listed next were all sequenced from one sample in a study of CD8 T cells in Susac syndrome. About 0.5 to 1 ug RNA was reverse transcribed with random hexamers. TCRdb re-called the immunoSEQ multiplex PCR reads through MiXCR, storing one row per CDR3 protein. The sample yields about 430,000 distinct CDR3 sequences, around 83% seen once. Sequencing was carried out using CD8+ T cells from PBMCs. The origin of the receptors is a human donor with multiple sclerosis.

This clonotype was detected a few times. Compared with germline, one end of the junction differs, possibly owing to a read error. This chain connects TRBV6-1 to TRBJ2-7, with TRBD1 matching over 8 bases. This CDR3 region has 11 residues. The V gene's germline CDR1 is MNHNS and CDR2 SASEGT. The CDR3, as DNA: TGTGCGAGCACCAACAGGGGGGACATGTACTTC. Its protein product is CASTNRGDMYF.

The chain links TRBV30 to TRBJ2-1, with D possibly matching TRBD2 (6 bases). This CDR3 is built from 11 residues. The germline V gene encodes CDR1 GTSNPN and CDR2 SVGIG (reference sequence). V was pared by 8 bases and J by 10 bases, with 15 bases between. The CDR3 is CAAEGGREQFF. In nucleotides, the CDR3 is TGTGCCGCCGAGGGAGGTAGGGAGCAGTTCTTC.

V is TRBV4-1 and J is TRBJ2-3; D is unresolved. Trimming removed 0 bases at V and 0 bases at J, with 4 bases between. The germline CDR1 and CDR2 sequences are MGHRA and YSYEKL. The CDR3 consists of 14 residues. CDR3 in amino acids: CASSQDLSTDTQYF. The CDR3 DNA follows: TGCGCCAGCAGCCAAGATCTGAGCACAGATACGCAGTATTTT.

The rearrangement links TRBV30 to TRBJ1-2; TRBD1 might be the D (6 bases). V was pared by 3 bases and J by 4 bases, with 15 bases between. Germline-derived CDR1 and CDR2 are GTSNPN and SVGIG (reference sequence). The CDR3 extends over 14 amino acids. This chain's CDR3 is CAWSLTGASYGYTF. In DNA form, the CDR3 reads TGTGCCTGGAGCCTGACAGGAGCGAGCTATGGCTACACCTTC. Filled out from reference TRBV30 and TRBJ1-2, the complete variable domain reads SQTIHQWPATLVQPVGSPLSLECTVEGTSNPNLYWYRQAAGRGLQLLFYSVGIGQISSEVPQNLSASRPQDRQFILSSKKLLLSDSGFYLCAWSLTGASYGYTFGSGTRLTVV.

The V and J genes are TRBV19 and TRBJ2-2, with 9 bases lining up with TRBD1. In germline, CDR1 is LNHDA, CDR2 SQIVND (reference sequence). The CDR3 runs 15 residues. The V segment lost 5 bases and the J segment 3 bases; nucleotides outside the gene matches: 4. The DNA of the CDR3 is TGTGCCAGTAGTCAAGACAGGGGGGACACCGGGGAGCTGTTTTTT. Protein: CASSQDRGDTGELFF.

V is TRBV6-5 and J is TRBJ1-1, with 8 bases lining up with TRBD1. Losses at the gene ends were 5 bases for V and 4 bases for J; bases not matched to a gene: 9. The CDR3 is 15 residues long. CDR1 is MNHEY, CDR2 SVGAGI, per germline. The CDR3, as DNA: TGTGCCAGCAGTACCGGACAGGGCCTAGCCACTGAAGCTTTCTTT. It translates to CASSTGQGLATEAFF.

The chain recombines TRBV4-1 with TRBJ1-2; 8 bases are shared with TRBD1. The CDR3 sequence is 16 residues long. CDR1 MGHRA and CDR2 YSYEKL come from the germline V gene. The V segment lost 3 bases and the J segment 1 base; nucleotides outside the gene matches: 7. The CDR3 sequence: CASSHPQGANNYGYTF. The CDR3 DNA reads as TGCGCCAGCAGCCATCCGCAGGGGGCAAATAACTATGGCTACACCTTC.

Here the CDR3 DNA reads TGTGCCAGCAGCTTGGGGGGCGCGGTTGCTTTCTTT. Protein product: CASSLGGAVAFF. J is TRBJ1-1 and V is TRBV5-6; D may be TRBD1 (5 bases). V was clipped by 0 bases and J by 11 bases, with 11 bases between them. The germline V gene has CDR1 SGHDT and CDR2 YYEEEE. This CDR3 has 12 residues.

The chain recombines TRBV6-4 with TRBJ2-2; TRBD2 is a possible D gene (5 bases). Per the germline V gene, CDR1 is MRHNA and CDR2 is SNTAGT. This CDR3 comprises 15 residues. V lost 2 bases and J lost 5, with 12 bases in between. The CDR3 nucleotides are TGTGCCAGCAGTGACAAGGGAGACTCTACCGGGGAGCTGTTTTTT. Protein product: CASSDKGDSTGELFF.

The chain combines TRBV5-1 with TRBJ2-1, with 8 bases that match TRBD2. Trimming removed 4 bases from V and 4 bases from J; junction bases left unmatched: 1. The germline CDR1 and CDR2 sequences are SGHRS and YFSETQ. The length of the CDR3 is 13 residues. CDR3 amino acids: CASSRGGYNEQFF. For the CDR3, the DNA is TGCGCCAGCAGCCGGGGGGGTTACAATGAGCAGTTCTTC.

This chain uses TRBV5-1 with TRBJ1-5; D unclear. Germline V gene sequence: CDR1 SGHRS, CDR2 YFSETQ. V was shortened by 2 bases and J by 0 bases, with 9 bases between the two germline ends. The CDR3 runs to 15 residues. The CDR3, as DNA: TGCGCCAGCAGCTTAATGGGAGATAGCAATCAGCCCCAGCATTTT. Amino acids: CASSLMGDSNQPQHF. Supplemented by reference TRBV5-1 and TRBJ1-5, the full variable domain reads KAGVTQTPRYLIKTRGQQVTLSCSPISGHRSVSWYQQTPGQGLQFLFEYFSETQRNKGNFPGRFSGRQFSNSRSEMNVSTLELGDSALYLCASSLMGDSNQPQHFGDGTRLSIL.

The chain couples TRBV6-1 to TRBJ1-1, with TRBD1 as a possible D gene (5 bases). CDR3 size: 14 residues. V dropped 7 bases and J dropped 0 bases, with 12 bases sitting between them. Per the germline V gene, CDR1 is MNHNS and CDR2 is SASEGT. The CDR3 DNA sequence: TGTGCCAGCACCCTAAAAGGGGTGAACACTGAAGCTTTCTTT. The encoded protein is CASTLKGVNTEAFF.

The rearrangement links TRBV28 to TRBJ1-5; 7 positions match TRBD1. The CDR3 is made up of 14 amino acids. The V segment lost 5 bases and the J segment 5 bases; nucleotides outside the gene matches: 6. CDR1 is MDHEN, CDR2 SYDVKM, per germline. CDR3 loop: CASSPDRDDQPQHF. The DNA for the CDR3 is TGTGCCAGCAGTCCCGACAGGGACGATCAGCCCCAGCATTTT.

This clonotype was counted once. The CDR3 here is CASSLRAGQDTQYF. The CDR3 DNA reads TGTGCCAGCAGTTTAAGAGCAGGGCAAGATACGCAGTATTTT. The J gene is TRBJ2-3, the V gene TRBV27, with D perhaps matching TRBD1 (5 bases). The CDR3 covers 14 residues. The V gene lost 2 bases and the J gene lost 5 bases, with 11 bases spanning the gap. Germline assignment: CDR1 MNHEY and CDR2 SMNVEV (reference sequence).

This clonotype was seen a few times. V usage is TRBV7-2 and J usage is TRBJ2-3, with 12 bases identical to TRBD2. J was trimmed by 6 bases and V by 5 bases; bases with no gene match: 6. In germline, CDR1 is SGHTA, CDR2 FQGNSA. This CDR3 is 15 amino acids long. The CDR3, as DNA: TGTGCCAGCAGCCCGACTAGCGGGAGATTCGATACGCAGTATTTT. Translating it yields CASSPTSGRFDTQYF.

The J gene is TRBJ2-5, the V gene TRBV5-1, with 8 bases lining up with TRBD2. The CDR3 spans 16 residues. V trimming: 0 bases; J trimming: 1 base; junction bases outside the gene matches: 5. Per germline, CDR1 SGHRS and CDR2 YFSETQ. The CDR3, as DNA: TGCGCCAGCAGCTTGGCCCTCGGGGGGGTCCAAGAGACCCAGTACTTC. Protein sequence: CASSLALGGVQETQYF.

V gene TRBV4-1 combines with J gene TRBJ2-5; D may be TRBD1 or TRBD2 (5 bases each). The CDR3 has 14 residues. Germline CDR1 is MGHRA and CDR2 is YSYEKL. The V gene lost 1 base and the J gene lost 5 bases, with 11 bases spanning the gap. The CDR3 DNA sequence: TGCGCCAGCAGCCAAGTTACAGGCGGGGAGACCCAGTACTTC. This sequence encodes CASSQVTGGETQYF.

J is TRBJ2-7 and V is TRBV4-1; 9 nucleotides match TRBD1. V shed 5 bases and J 0 bases; nucleotides not matched to a gene: 5. The germline CDR1 and CDR2 sequences are MGHRA and YSYEKL. This CDR3 has 15 amino acids. In nucleotides, the CDR3 is TGCGCCAGCAGCAACCGACAGGGGGGCTCCTACGAGCAGTACTTC. Its protein is CASSNRQGGSYEQYF.

The chain links TRBV27 to TRBJ2-7, with TRBD2 identical over 7 bases. The J segment lost 6 bases and the V segment lost 0 bases, leaving 2 bases of the junction unmatched. This CDR3 spans 13 amino acids. Germline CDR1 and CDR2: MNHEY and SMNVEV (reference sequence). The CDR3 reads CASSLSAGIEQYF. In DNA, the CDR3 is TGTGCCAGCAGTTTATCAGCGGGAATCGAGCAGTACTTC.

The chain joins TRBV2 to TRBJ2-1; TRBD2 might be the D (6 bases). The CDR3 length is 13 residues. Germline V gene sequence: CDR1 SNHLY, CDR2 FYNNEI. Deletions cut 7 bases from V and 4 bases from J, with 11 bases between. The CDR3 DNA reads TGTGCCAGCACGCGGGAAGGGTACAATGAGCAGTTCTTC. It translates to CASTREGYNEQFF. The variable domain in full, with the rest retrieved from reference TRBV2 and TRBJ2-1, is EPEVTQTPSHQVTQMGQEVILRCVPISNHLYFYWYRQILGQKVEFLVSFYNNEISEKSEIFDDQFSVERPDGSNFTLKIRSTKLEDSAMYFCASTREGYNEQFFGPGTRLTVL.